The 19 T cell receptor beta chains below all came from one sample that was sequenced in a study of long-term antiretroviral therapy in people with HIV. Survey-level immunoSEQ v3.0 assays were run. Here immunoSEQ multiplex PCR was the method, and the copy in TCRdb shows in-frame clones only, minus some. The sample includes tens of thousands of clones, about four fifths of them seen just once. The material sequenced was unsorted PBMCs, taken 1.1 years before starting antiretroviral therapy. The receptors stem from a young woman with HIV.

The V call is TRBV5-1, the J call TRBJ2-1; TRBD2 agrees at 8 bases. CDR3 length: 18 residues. Germline values: CDR1 SGHRS, CDR2 YFSETQ. V shed 4 bases and J 0 bases; nucleotides not matched to a gene: 12. The CDR3 nucleotides read TGCGCCAGCAGCCCGCGGGCTGGCGGGGGGAGCTCCTACAATGAGCAGTTCTTC. Residues: CASSPRAGGGSSYNEQFF.

Only a few counts were recorded for this clone. V gene TRBV2 combines with J gene TRBJ1-2; weak D call: TRBD1 (5 bases). The V end lost 0 bases, the J end lost 4 bases, and 9 bases lay between the germline ends. This CDR3 contains 14 residues. Germline V gives CDR1 SNHLY, CDR2 FYNNEI. The CDR3 sequence: CASSEASTGYGYTF. The CDR3 nucleotides read TGTGCCAGCAGTGAAGCAAGTACAGGCTATGGCTACACCTTC.

The chain joins TRBV25-1 to TRBJ1-1; D gene uncertain. Germline lookup yields CDR1 MGHDK and CDR2 SYGVNS. The length of the CDR3 is 14 residues. The ends were cut back, 1 base at V and 0 bases at J, with 6 bases in the middle. CDR3: CASSEWSLNTEAFF. The CDR3 DNA reads TGTGCCAGCAGTGAATGGAGCCTGAACACTGAAGCTTTCTTT.

The gene calls are TRBV2 and TRBJ1-1, with D possibly TRBD1 on 6 matching bases. V dropped 4 bases and J dropped 3 bases, with 15 bases sitting between them. CDR1 is SNHLY and CDR2 is FYNNEI in the germline V gene. The CDR3 covers 15 residues. CDR3 coding DNA: TGTGCCAGCAGTGGGGGACAATTCAAGGACACTGAAGCTTTCTTT. It translates to CASSGGQFKDTEAFF.

The chain employs TRBV6-4 and TRBJ2-1; a possible D gene is TRBD1 (6 bases). Trimming took 0 bases from V and 7 from J, leaving 16 bases between them. The CDR3 has 16 amino acids. Germline V gene sequence: CDR1 MRHNA, CDR2 SNTAGT. CDR3 coding DNA: TGTGCCAGCAGTGACTCGCCACAGGGAAGATCTAATGAGCAGTTCTTC. Translation: CASSDSPQGRSNEQFF.

The chain carries TRBV30 and TRBJ1-3, with unresolved D. Germline-derived CDR1 and CDR2 are GTSNPN and SVGIG (reference sequence). V was trimmed by 3 bases and J by 0 bases, leaving 6 bases between them. CDR3 length: 13 residues. The CDR3 DNA reads TGTGCCTGGAGATGGGGCTCTGGAAACACCATATATTTT. It yields the protein CAWRWGSGNTIYF.

The chain links TRBV14 to TRBJ1-2, with D tentatively TRBD1 (6 bases). With 0 bases removed from V and 8 bases from J, the gap between germline ends came to 25 bases. This CDR3 contains 18 residues. Germline-derived CDR1 and CDR2 are SGHDN and FVKESK. The CDR3 nucleotides are TGTGCCAGCAGCCAAGACTCTCAACAGGGCCCGAGTCTGGTGGGCTACACCTTC. The encoded protein is CASSQDSQQGPSLVGYTF.

This clone was seen a few times. The chain is built from TRBV4-1 and TRBJ2-1; D is undetermined. Trimming stripped 0 bases from V and 8 bases from J, with 2 bases between. CDR3 length: 11 amino acids. CDR1 and CDR2 (germline): MGHRA, YSYEKL. The CDR3 loop reads CASSQEDEQFF. CDR3 sequence (DNA): TGCGCCAGCAGCCAAGAGGATGAGCAGTTCTTC.

The chain joins TRBV2 to TRBJ1-1; D uncertain. Germline lookup yields CDR1 SNHLY and CDR2 FYNNEI. This CDR3 is 13 amino acids long. Trimming cost V 2 bases and J 5 bases, with 9 bases left between them. The DNA of the CDR3 is TGTGCCAGCAGTGAAACCATAAGGACTGAAGCTTTCTTT. Its protein product is CASSETIRTEAFF.

The sample holds a few counts of this clone. The chain is built from TRBV11-2 and TRBJ2-2; TRBD1 aligns across 8 bases. The CDR3 sequence is 15 residues long. V lost 5 bases to trimming and J lost 3 bases; unmatched junction nucleotides: 5. Germline V gene sequence: CDR1 SGHAT, CDR2 FQNNGV. CDR3 residues: CASSTRQGYTGELFF. CDR3 nucleotides: TGTGCCAGCAGCACCCGACAGGGGTACACCGGGGAGCTGTTTTTT.

The V call is TRBV6-6, the J call TRBJ2-1; possibly TRBD1 for D (5 bases). The CDR3 consists of 15 residues. CDR1 MNHNY and CDR2 SVGAGI come from the germline V gene (reference sequence). With 5 bases removed from V and 3 bases from J, the gap between germline ends came to 14 bases. The CDR3 DNA is TGTGCCAGCAGTCTGGGGCAGGGCTACTACAATGAGCAGTTCTTC. Its protein is CASSLGQGYYNEQFF.

Only a few counts were recorded for this clone. The chain joins TRBV5-6 to TRBJ1-2; 9 nucleotides match TRBD1. The CDR3 covers 16 residues. The ends lost 3 bases at V and 2 bases at J; junction bases unmatched: 8. Germline CDR1 SGHDT, CDR2 YYEEEE. The CDR3 sequence is CASSYQGTGKNYGYTF. The CDR3 DNA follows: TGTGCCAGCAGCTATCAAGGGACAGGGAAGAACTATGGCTACACCTTC.

V and J are TRBV25-1 and TRBJ2-4, with D possibly matching TRBD1 (6 bases). The CDR3 runs to 13 residues. The germline V and J ends were trimmed by 6 bases and 9 bases, with 15 bases remaining between them. Per the germline V gene, CDR1 is MGHDK and CDR2 is SYGVNS. CDR3 region: CASSKTGTIIQYF. The DNA of the CDR3 is TGTGCCAGCAGCAAAACCGGGACAATCATTCAGTACTTC. The whole variable domain, remainder taken from reference TRBV25-1 and TRBJ2-4, is EADIYQTPRYLVIGTGKKITLECSQTMGHDKMYWYQQDPGMELHLIHYSYGVNSTEKGDLSSESTVSRIRTEHFPLTLESARPSHTSQYLCASSKTGTIIQYFGAGTRLSVL.

The rearrangement links TRBV12-5 to TRBJ1-2; TRBD1 matches 7 bases. Germline CDR1 LGHNT, CDR2 FRNRAP. V gave up 3 bases and J gave up 1 base; unmatched junction bases: 8. This CDR3 is 16 amino acids long. CDR3 in amino acids: CASGLVTGQINYGYTF. In DNA, the CDR3 is TGTGCTAGTGGTTTAGTCACGGGACAGATTAACTATGGCTACACCTTC.

This chain links TRBV6-5 with TRBJ1-3, with 7 positions matching TRBD1. There are 15 residues in the CDR3. After removal of 2 bases from V and 4 bases from J, the junction contained 5 bases not matched to a gene. Germline loops: CDR1 MNHEY, CDR2 SVGAGI. The CDR3 here is CASSYARTGGNTIYF. The DNA for the CDR3 is TGTGCCAGCAGTTACGCGAGGACAGGCGGAAACACCATATATTTT.

The chain is built from TRBV5-1 and TRBJ2-5; 11 bases align to TRBD2. Per germline, CDR1 SGHRS and CDR2 YFSETQ. The CDR3 has 15 amino acids. The V gene end was trimmed by 4 bases and the J gene end by 1 base; junction bases not matched to a gene: 3. The CDR3 loop is CASSTGLAVQETQYF. CDR3 coding DNA: TGCGCCAGCAGCACGGGACTAGCGGTCCAAGAGACCCAGTACTTC.

V gene TRBV6-1 combines with J gene TRBJ1-2; TRBD1 aligns across 8 bases. Germline V gives CDR1 MNHNS, CDR2 SASEGT. V shed 8 bases and J 3 bases; nucleotides not matched to a gene: 11. The CDR3 has 15 amino acids. For the CDR3, the DNA is TGTGCCAGCTTAGCAGGGGGCGCGGGGGACTATGGCTACACCTTC. It translates to CASLAGGAGDYGYTF.

CDR3 in DNA: TGTGCCAGCAGTACCACCTACGAGCAGTACTTC. Amino acids: CASSTTYEQYF. The rearrangement uses TRBV27 and TRBJ2-7; D not certain. V was cut by 5 bases and J by 2 bases, with 4 bases left in between. Germline assignment: CDR1 MNHEY and CDR2 SMNVEV (reference sequence). The CDR3 extends over 11 amino acids.

The J gene is TRBJ2-1, the V gene TRBV4-2; TRBD2 matches 14 bases. Germline V CDR1 and CDR2: LGHNA, YNFKEQ. The V segment lost 4 bases and the J segment 3 bases; nucleotides outside the gene matches: 8. This CDR3 is 18 amino acids long. This CDR3 is CASSRTGTSGGVYNEQFF. The CDR3 nucleotides read TGTGCCAGCAGCCGTACCGGGACTAGCGGGGGTGTCTACAATGAGCAGTTCTTC.